This entry lists 20 T cell receptor beta chains sequenced from one sample in a study of T cells in Graves' hyperthyroidism and ophthalmopathy. Amplification of TCR beta CDR3 regions used RNA as the template. Initially, a first-round RT-PCR of the TCR CDR3 employed the HTBI primer set. Each CDR3 protein gets one entry after TCRdb re-called the multiplex PCR reads with MiXCR. The sample carries around 600,000 distinct CDR3 sequences, around 14% recorded once. The sample consisted of blood. The source is a young woman with Graves' hyperthyroidism.

The count of this clonotype is one. The chain uses TRBV29-1 and TRBJ1-2, with TRBD1 identical over 9 bases. CDR3 length: 13 residues. J was trimmed by 3 bases and V by 5 bases; bases with no gene match: 4. Per germline, CDR1 SQVTM and CDR2 ANQGSEA. The DNA for the CDR3 is TGCAGCGTTCTACAGGGGGCGGACTATGGCTACACCTTC. Protein product: CSVLQGADYGYTF.

Ten or more counts support this clonotype. In DNA form, the CDR3 reads TGTGCCAGCAGCATTGGGCTACGAACCTACAATGAGCAGTTCTTC. Translating gives CASSIGLRTYNEQFF. The chain joins TRBV12-3 or TRBV12-4 to TRBJ2-1; no definite D call. Trimming cost V 6 bases and J 2 bases, with 14 bases left between them. This CDR3 region has 15 residues.

This clonotype was detected many times. The rearrangement uses TRBV2 and TRBJ1-5; TRBD1 agrees at 8 bases. Germline CDR1 SNHLY, CDR2 FYNNEI. Losses at the gene ends were 6 bases for V and 1 base for J; bases not matched to a gene: 5. The CDR3 consists of 15 residues. The CDR3, as DNA: TGTGCCAGCAGGTCTACAGGGGGAAGCAATCAGCCCCAGCATTTT. This codes for CASRSTGGSNQPQHF.

This clonotype was seen once. A junction end diverges from the germline sequence, so it may reflect a read error. The V and J genes are TRBV3-1 and TRBJ2-3; perhaps TRBD2 as D (6 bases). The CDR3 runs to 14 residues. The germline CDR1 and CDR2 sequences are LGHDT and YNNKEL (reference sequence). The CDR3 DNA reads as TGTGCCAGCAGCCAAGATATTTTCGGGAGATACGCAGTATTT. Translated, it gives CASSQDIFGRYAVF.

V is TRBV6-2 or TRBV6-3 and J is TRBJ2-1, with 9 positions matching TRBD2. The CDR3 runs 14 residues. V dropped 2 bases and J dropped 9; count of bases not matched to a gene: 5. Germline-derived CDR1 and CDR2 are MNHEY and SVGEGT. CDR3 region: CASSYAGLASEQFF. CDR3 bases: TGTGCCAGCAGTTACGCCGGACTAGCGTCTGAGCAGTTCTTC.

Ten or more counts support this clonotype. The chain is built from TRBV20-1 and TRBJ2-7; D unclear. The CDR3 extends over 13 amino acids. Germline V gives CDR1 DFQATT, CDR2 SNEGSKA (reference sequence). Trimming stripped 6 bases from V and 4 bases from J, with 16 bases between. For the CDR3, the DNA is TGCAGTGCCAAAGGACCCGACCTGTACGAGCAGTACTTC. This sequence encodes CSAKGPDLYEQYF.

This clonotype was seen a single time. The gene calls are TRBV19 and TRBJ1-2; TRBD1 matches 7 bases. V trimming: 7 bases; J trimming: 2 bases; junction bases outside the gene matches: 10. Germline V CDR1 and CDR2: LNHDA, SQIVND (reference sequence). This CDR3 is 15 amino acids long. CDR3 coding DNA: TGTGCCAGTACTCGACAGGGATGGGGGAACTATGGCTACACCTTC. It yields the protein CASTRQGWGNYGYTF.

About this clonotype: At one boundary the junction diverges from the germline segment, which might be a read error. The V call is TRBV10-3, the J call TRBJ2-2, with D tentatively TRBD1 (7 bases). The CDR3 has 15 amino acids. The germline gives CDR1 ENHRY, CDR2 SYGVKD. The CDR3 sequence: CAISEDRANTGGLFF. The CDR3 DNA sequence: TGTGCCATCAGTGAGGACAGGGCGAACACCGGGGGGCTGTTTTTT.

The chain couples TRBV10-1 to TRBJ2-3; 7 nucleotides agree with TRBD1. CDR1 is WNHNN and CDR2 is SYGVQD in the germline V gene (reference sequence). J was trimmed by 4 bases and V by 3 bases; bases with no gene match: 4. This CDR3 contains 14 residues. As DNA, the CDR3 is TGCGCCAGCAGTGACCTACAGGGGCCAGATACGCAGTATTTT. Translating gives CASSDLQGPDTQYF.

This clonotype occurred a few times. The V gene is TRBV27, the J gene TRBJ2-5; no clear D gene. V gave up 0 bases and J gave up 4 bases, with 6 bases separating them. Germline CDR1 reads MNHEY; CDR2 reads SMNVEV (reference sequence). The length of the CDR3 is 13 residues. CDR3 bases: TGTGCCAGCAGTTTATCAAGGAGAGAGACCCAGTACTTC. This encodes CASSLSRRETQYF.

The chain's CDR3 is CASILRGSSEQFF. The DNA of the CDR3 is TGTGCCAGCATCCTTAGGGGAAGTTCCGAGCAGTTCTTC. This chain links TRBV7-9 with TRBJ2-1, with D possibly matching TRBD1 (5 bases). The germline V gene has CDR1 SEHNR and CDR2 FQNEAQ (reference sequence). The CDR3 length is 13 residues. V dropped 7 bases and J dropped 10 bases, with 17 bases sitting between them.

This clonotype has ten or more counts. V and J are TRBV5-1 and TRBJ2-1, with TRBD2 matching 7 bases. The CDR3 has 14 residues. The germline V gene has CDR1 SGHRS and CDR2 YFSETQ. V gave up 0 bases and J gave up 6 bases; unmatched junction bases: 3. This CDR3 reads CASSLAWTSNEQFF. The DNA for the CDR3 is TGCGCCAGCAGCTTGGCTTGGACTAGCAATGAGCAGTTCTTC.

This clonotype was counted ten times or more. V usage is TRBV20-1 and J usage is TRBJ2-1, with 11 bases identical to TRBD2. The trim removed 1 base at V and 8 bases at J, leaving 7 bases unmatched. Germline loops: CDR1 DFQATT, CDR2 SNEGSKA (reference sequence). This CDR3 contains 15 residues. Here the CDR3 DNA reads TGCAGTGCTAGAGGGCTAGCGGGAGGCTTCGATGAGCAGTTCTTC. Amino acid sequence: CSARGLAGGFDEQFF.

For this clonotype: This may be a read error, as it is one base from a much larger clone. This is likely a read error, given that the CDR3 carries no conserved phenylalanine or tryptophan at its end. The chain couples TRBV7-2 to TRBJ2-3; possibly TRBD2 for D (5 bases). The CDR3 loop spans 14 amino acids. V lost 3 bases to trimming and J lost 4 bases, with 11 bases between them. Germline V gene data show CDR1 as SGHTA and CDR2 as FQGNSA. The CDR3 DNA reads TGTGCCAGCAGCTTTGAGGACGGGGCAGATACGCAGTATTCT. It yields the protein CASSFEDGADTQYS.

CDR3: CASSFQVDTEAFF. In DNA, the CDR3 is TGTGCCAGCAGCTTCCAGGTTGACACTGAAGCTTTCTTT. The rearrangement uses TRBV7-3 and TRBJ1-1; unclear D gene. The V gene lost 3 bases and the J gene lost 3 bases, with 8 bases spanning the gap. Germline V lookup: CDR1 SGHTA, CDR2 FQGTGA. This CDR3 has 13 residues.

This clonotype appeared many times. This chain joins TRBV12-3 or TRBV12-4 and TRBJ2-5, with D tentatively TRBD1 or TRBD2 (5 bases each). This CDR3 spans 14 amino acids. Trimming shortened V by 5 bases and J by 3 bases, and 13 bases separated the two germline ends. The CDR3 sequence: CASSPRDLKETQYF. CDR3 DNA: TGTGCCAGCAGTCCCCGGGACCTAAAAGAGACCCAGTACTTC.

The chain carries TRBV29-1 and TRBJ1-4; 7 bases fit TRBD1. The CDR3 has 14 amino acids. Trimming took 6 bases from V and 7 from J; bases not matched to a gene: 11. Germline V gene lookup returns CDR1 SQVTM and CDR2 ANQGSEA. The CDR3 coding sequence is TGCAGCGTCGCGATCGACAGGGTCACTGAAAAACTGTTTTTT. It codes for CSVAIDRVTEKLFF. Based on the CDR3 plus reference TRBV29-1 and TRBJ1-4, the full variable domain is SAVISQKPSRDICQRGTSLTIQCQVDSQVTMMFWYRQQPGQSLTLIATANQGSEATYESGFVIDKFPISRPNLTFSTLTVSNMSPEDSSIYLCSVAIDRVTEKLFFGSGTQLSVL.

This rearrangement joins TRBV7-9 to TRBJ2-5; D is ambiguous. Trimming removed 5 bases from V and 5 bases from J, with 12 bases in between. Germline lookup yields CDR1 SEHNR and CDR2 FQNEAQ (reference sequence). This CDR3 has 13 residues. CDR3 amino acids: CASSPSKAETQYF. CDR3 DNA sequence: TGTGCCAGCAGCCCCTCAAAGGCGGAGACCCAGTACTTC.

The chain couples TRBV6-2 or TRBV6-3 to TRBJ1-2; D is uncertain. CDR3 size: 15 residues. The germline V gene encodes CDR1 MNHEY and CDR2 SVGEGT. V lost 3 bases and J 2 bases, leaving 13 bases between the germline ends. The CDR3 bases are TGTGCCAGCAGTTATCTTTCAACAGTGAACTATGGCTACACCTTC. Its protein is CASSYLSTVNYGYTF.

The chain carries TRBV6-1 and TRBJ2-3; 7 bases agree with TRBD1. This CDR3 is 15 amino acids long. With 6 bases clipped from V and 4 bases from J, the junction kept 10 bases outside the gene matches. The germline V gene has CDR1 MNHNS and CDR2 SASEGT. CDR3 coding DNA: TGTGCCAGCAGCGGGACAGTTGATTCCGCAGATACGCAGTATTTT. This sequence encodes CASSGTVDSADTQYF.